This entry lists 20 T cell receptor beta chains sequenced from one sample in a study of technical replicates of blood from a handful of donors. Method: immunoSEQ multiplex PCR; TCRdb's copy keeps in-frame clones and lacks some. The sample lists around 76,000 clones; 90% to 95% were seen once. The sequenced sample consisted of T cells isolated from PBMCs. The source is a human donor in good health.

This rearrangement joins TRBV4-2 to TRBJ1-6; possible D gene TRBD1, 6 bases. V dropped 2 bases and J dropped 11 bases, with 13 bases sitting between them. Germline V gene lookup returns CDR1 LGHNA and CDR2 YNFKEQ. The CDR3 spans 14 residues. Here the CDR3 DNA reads TGTGCCAGCAGCCAACCGACAGGTCGGACACCCCTCCACTTT. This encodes CASSQPTGRTPLHF.

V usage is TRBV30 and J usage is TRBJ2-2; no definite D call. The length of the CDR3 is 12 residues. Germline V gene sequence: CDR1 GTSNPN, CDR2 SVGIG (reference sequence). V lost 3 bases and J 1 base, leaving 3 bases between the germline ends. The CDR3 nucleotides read TGTGCCTGGAGCGGGAACACCGGGGAGCTGTTTTTT. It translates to CAWSGNTGELFF.

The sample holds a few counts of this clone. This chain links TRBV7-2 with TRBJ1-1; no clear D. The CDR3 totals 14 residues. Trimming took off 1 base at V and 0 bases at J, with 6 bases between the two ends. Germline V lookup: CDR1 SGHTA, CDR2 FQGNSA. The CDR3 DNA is TGTGCCAGCAGCTTAGGGCAATTGAACACTGAAGCTTTCTTT. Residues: CASSLGQLNTEAFF.

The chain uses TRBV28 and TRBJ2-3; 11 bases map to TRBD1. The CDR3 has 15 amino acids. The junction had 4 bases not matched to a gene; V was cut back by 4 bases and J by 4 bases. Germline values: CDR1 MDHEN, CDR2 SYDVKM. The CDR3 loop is CASSSGQGAADTQYF. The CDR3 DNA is TGTGCCAGCAGTTCCGGACAGGGGGCGGCAGATACGCAGTATTTT. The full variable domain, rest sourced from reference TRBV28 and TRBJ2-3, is DVKVTQSSRYLVKRTGEKVFLECVQDMDHENMFWYRQDPGLGLRLIYFSYDVKMKEKGDIPEGYSVSREKKERFSLILESASTNQTSMYLCASSSGQGAADTQYFGPGTRLTVL.

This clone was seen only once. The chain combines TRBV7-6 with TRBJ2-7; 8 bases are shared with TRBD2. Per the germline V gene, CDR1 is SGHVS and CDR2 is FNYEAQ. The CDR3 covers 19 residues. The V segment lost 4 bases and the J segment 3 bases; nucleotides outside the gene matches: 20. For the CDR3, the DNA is TGTGCCAGCAGCTGGGACTCAAACTCGAGCGGGAGTGTTAGCTACGAGCAGTACTTC. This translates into CASSWDSNSSGSVSYEQYF.

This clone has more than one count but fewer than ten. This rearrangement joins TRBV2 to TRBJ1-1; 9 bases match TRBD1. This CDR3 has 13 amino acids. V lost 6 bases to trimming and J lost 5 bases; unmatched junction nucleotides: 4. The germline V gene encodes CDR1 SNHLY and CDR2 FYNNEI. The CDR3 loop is CASRLGQGTEAFF. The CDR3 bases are TGTGCCAGCAGGTTGGGACAGGGAACTGAAGCTTTCTTT.

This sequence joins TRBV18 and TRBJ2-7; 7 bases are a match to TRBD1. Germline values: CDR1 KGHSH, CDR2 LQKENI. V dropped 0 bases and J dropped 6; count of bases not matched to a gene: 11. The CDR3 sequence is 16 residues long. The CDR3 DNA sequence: TGTGCCAGCTCACCACCGGTAAGGGGACAGCCGTCCGAGCAGTACTTC. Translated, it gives CASSPPVRGQPSEQYF. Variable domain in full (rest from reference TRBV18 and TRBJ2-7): NAGVMQNPRHLVRRRGQEARLRCSPMKGHSHVYWYRQLPEEGLKFMVYLQKENIIDESGMPKERFSAEFPKEGPSILRIQQVVRGDSAAYFCASSPPVRGQPSEQYFGPGTRLTVT.

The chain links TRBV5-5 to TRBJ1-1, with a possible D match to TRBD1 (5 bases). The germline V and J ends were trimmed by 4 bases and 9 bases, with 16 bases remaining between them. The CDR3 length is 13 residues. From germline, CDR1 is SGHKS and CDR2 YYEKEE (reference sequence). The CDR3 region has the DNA TGTGCCAGCAGCCCACTCATCGGGGGAAAAGCTTTCTTT. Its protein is CASSPLIGGKAFF.

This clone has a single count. Written as DNA, the CDR3 is TGTGCCAGCAGCTTCGAACAGGGGGGCTACGAGCAGTACTTC. This encodes CASSFEQGGYEQYF. This chain joins TRBV11-1 and TRBJ2-7; 8 bases are shared with TRBD1. Germline-derived CDR1 and CDR2 are SGHAT and FQDESV (reference sequence). The CDR3 is made up of 14 amino acids. The ends lost 3 bases at V and 3 bases at J; junction bases unmatched: 4.

This chain's CDR3 is CAWSVLRLNTGELFF. DNA for the CDR3: TGTGCCTGGAGTGTATTGCGCCTTAACACCGGGGAGCTGTTTTTT. This chain links TRBV30 with TRBJ2-2, with D hard to call. The germline V and J ends were trimmed by 0 bases and 2 bases, with 10 bases remaining between them. Germline V gene sequence: CDR1 GTSNPN, CDR2 SVGIG (reference sequence). This CDR3 region has 15 residues.

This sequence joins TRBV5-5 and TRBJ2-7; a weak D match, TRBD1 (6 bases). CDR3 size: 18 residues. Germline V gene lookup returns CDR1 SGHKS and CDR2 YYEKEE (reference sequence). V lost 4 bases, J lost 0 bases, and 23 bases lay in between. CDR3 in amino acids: CASSPSHSQGMSSYEQYF. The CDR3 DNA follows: TGTGCCAGCAGCCCTTCCCATTCACAGGGAATGAGCTCCTACGAGCAGTACTTC.

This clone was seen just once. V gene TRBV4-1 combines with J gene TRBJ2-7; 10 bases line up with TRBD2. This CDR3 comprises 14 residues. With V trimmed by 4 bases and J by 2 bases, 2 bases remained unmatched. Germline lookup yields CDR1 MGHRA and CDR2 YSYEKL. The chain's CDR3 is CASSLGLAAYEQYF. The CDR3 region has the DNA TGCGCCAGCAGCCTAGGACTAGCGGCCTACGAGCAGTACTTC.

This CDR3 reads CASSTPGTSAYNEQFF. The CDR3 bases are TGTGCCAGCAGCACACCCGGGACTAGCGCCTACAATGAGCAGTTCTTC. J is TRBJ2-1 and V is TRBV9; 10 nucleotides align to TRBD2. This CDR3 region has 16 residues. Per the germline V gene, CDR1 is SGDLS and CDR2 is YYNGEE. J was trimmed by 2 bases and V by 4 bases; bases with no gene match: 6.

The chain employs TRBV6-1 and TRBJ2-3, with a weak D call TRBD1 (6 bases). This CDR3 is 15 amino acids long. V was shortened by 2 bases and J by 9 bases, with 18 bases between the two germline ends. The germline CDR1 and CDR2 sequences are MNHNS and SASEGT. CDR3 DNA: TGTGCCAGCAGTGAAACACAGGGTTACTCCGCCACGCAGTATTTT. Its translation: CASSETQGYSATQYF.

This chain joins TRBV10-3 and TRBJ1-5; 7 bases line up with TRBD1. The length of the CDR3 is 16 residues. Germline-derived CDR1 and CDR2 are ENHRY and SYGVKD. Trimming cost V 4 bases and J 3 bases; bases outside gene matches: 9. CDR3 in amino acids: CAISGGQYRDNQPQHF. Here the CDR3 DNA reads TGTGCCATCAGTGGGGGACAGTACAGGGACAATCAGCCCCAGCATTTT.

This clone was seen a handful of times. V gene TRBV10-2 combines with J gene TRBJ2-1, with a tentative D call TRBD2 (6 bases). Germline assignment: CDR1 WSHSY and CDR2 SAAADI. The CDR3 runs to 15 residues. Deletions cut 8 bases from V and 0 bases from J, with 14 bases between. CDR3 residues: CASRMGGDSYNEQFF. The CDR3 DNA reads TGCGCCAGCCGTATGGGCGGGGACTCCTACAATGAGCAGTTCTTC.

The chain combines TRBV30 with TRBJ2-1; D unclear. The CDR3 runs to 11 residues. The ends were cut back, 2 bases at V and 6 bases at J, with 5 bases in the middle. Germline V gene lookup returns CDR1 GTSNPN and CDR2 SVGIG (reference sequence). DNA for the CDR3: TGTGCCTGGAGTACGGGCAATGAGCAGTTCTTC. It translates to CAWSTGNEQFF.

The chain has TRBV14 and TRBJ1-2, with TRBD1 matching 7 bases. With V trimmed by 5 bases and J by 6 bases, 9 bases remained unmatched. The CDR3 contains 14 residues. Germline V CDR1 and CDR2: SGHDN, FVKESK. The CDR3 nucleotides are TGTGCCAGCAGCGACGACAGGGTTTATGATGGCTACACCTTC. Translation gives CASSDDRVYDGYTF. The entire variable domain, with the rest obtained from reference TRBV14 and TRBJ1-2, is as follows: EAGVTQFPSHSVIEKGQTVTLRCDPISGHDNLYWYRRVMGKEIKFLLHFVKESKQDESGMPNNRFLAERTGGTYSTLKVQPAELEDSGVYFCASSDDRVYDGYTFGSGTRLTVV.

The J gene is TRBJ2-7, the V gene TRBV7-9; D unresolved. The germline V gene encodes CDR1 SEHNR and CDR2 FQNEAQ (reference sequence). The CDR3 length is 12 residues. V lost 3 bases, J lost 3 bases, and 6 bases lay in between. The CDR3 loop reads CASSLAFYEQYF. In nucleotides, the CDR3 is TGTGCCAGCAGCTTGGCCTTCTACGAGCAGTACTTC.

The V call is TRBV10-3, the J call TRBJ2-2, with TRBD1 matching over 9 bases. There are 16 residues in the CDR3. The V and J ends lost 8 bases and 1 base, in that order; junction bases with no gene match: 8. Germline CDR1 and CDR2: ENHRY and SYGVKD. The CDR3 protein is CAISFGGQGNTGELFF. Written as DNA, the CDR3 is TGTGCCATCTCCTTCGGGGGACAGGGGAACACCGGGGAGCTGTTTTTT.